This TCR beta chain was documented in a study of cytomegalovirus exposure and HLA in healthy donors. Separation from the roughly 670-subject first cohort characterized the roughly 130-subject validation cohort, to which the donors belonged. A note on this clone: No antigen is known for it.

Overall study findings and caveats: A subsequent analysis found that TCR clusters from the first cohort also tended to co-occur in the 120 or so validation repertoires, with 94% of cluster scores above 0.

V lost 2 bases to trimming and J lost 3 bases, with 18 bases between them. Germline CDR1 and CDR2: SGHKS and YYEKEE (reference sequence). The CDR3 runs 17 residues. Data came from immunoSEQ multiplex PCR; TCRdb stores just in-frame clones and leaves some out. The table shows about 78,000 clones, with 95% to 97% occurring only once. Source material: PBMCs. The TCR sequence derives from a man younger than 30 in good health and CMV-seropositive. The rearrangement uses TRBV5-5 and TRBJ1-5, with D perhaps matching TRBD1 (6 bases). CDR3 protein: CASSFTGTNLLNQPQHF. The CDR3 DNA sequence: TGTGCCAGCAGCTTTACAGGGACCAACCTACTCAATCAGCCCCAGCATTTT.